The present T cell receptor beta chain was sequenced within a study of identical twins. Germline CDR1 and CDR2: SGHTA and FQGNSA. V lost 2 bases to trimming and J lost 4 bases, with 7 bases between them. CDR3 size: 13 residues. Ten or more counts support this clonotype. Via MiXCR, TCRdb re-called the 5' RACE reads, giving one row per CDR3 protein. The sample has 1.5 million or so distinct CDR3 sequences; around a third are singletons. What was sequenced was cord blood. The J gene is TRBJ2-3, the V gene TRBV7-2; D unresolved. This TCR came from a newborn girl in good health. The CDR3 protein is CASSLRKADTQYF. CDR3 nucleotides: TGTGCCAGCAGCTTACGCAAGGCAGATACGCAGTATTTT.